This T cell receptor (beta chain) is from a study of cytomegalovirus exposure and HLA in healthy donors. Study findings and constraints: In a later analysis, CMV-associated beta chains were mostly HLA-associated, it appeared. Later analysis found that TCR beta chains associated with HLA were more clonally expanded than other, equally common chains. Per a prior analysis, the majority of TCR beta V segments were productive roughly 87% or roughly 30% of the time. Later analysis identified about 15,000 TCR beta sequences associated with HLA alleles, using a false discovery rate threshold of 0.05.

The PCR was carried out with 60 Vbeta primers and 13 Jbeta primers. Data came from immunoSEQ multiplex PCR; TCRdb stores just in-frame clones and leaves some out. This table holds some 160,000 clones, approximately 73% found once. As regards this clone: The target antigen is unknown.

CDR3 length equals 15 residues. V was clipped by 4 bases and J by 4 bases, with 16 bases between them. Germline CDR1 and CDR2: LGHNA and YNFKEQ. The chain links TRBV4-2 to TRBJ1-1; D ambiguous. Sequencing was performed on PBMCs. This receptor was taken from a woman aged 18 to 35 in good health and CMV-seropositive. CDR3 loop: CASSPGLGGPTEAFF. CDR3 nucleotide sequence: TGTGCCAGCAGCCCCGGTCTGGGTGGGCCCACTGAAGCTTTCTTT.